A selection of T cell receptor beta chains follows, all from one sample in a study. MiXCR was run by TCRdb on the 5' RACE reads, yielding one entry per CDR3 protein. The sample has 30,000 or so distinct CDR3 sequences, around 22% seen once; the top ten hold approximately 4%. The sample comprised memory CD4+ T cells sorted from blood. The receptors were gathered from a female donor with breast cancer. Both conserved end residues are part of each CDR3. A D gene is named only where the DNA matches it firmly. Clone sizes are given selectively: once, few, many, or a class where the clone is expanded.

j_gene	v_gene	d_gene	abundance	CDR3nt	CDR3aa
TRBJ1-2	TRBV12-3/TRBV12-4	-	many	TGTGCCAGCAGTTTCTCGTCCTATGGCTACACCTTC	CASSFSSYGYTF
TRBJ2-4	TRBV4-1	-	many	TGCGCCAGCAGCCCCGGGACATACCAAAACATTCAGTACTTC	CASSPGTYQNIQYF
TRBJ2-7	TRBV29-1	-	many	TGCAGCGTTGAAGACTCCAGAACCTACGAGCAGTACTTC	CSVEDSRTYEQYF
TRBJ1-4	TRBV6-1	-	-	TGTGCCAGCAGTGTCGTACAGACGAGCGAAAAACTGTTTTTT	CASSVVQTSEKLFF
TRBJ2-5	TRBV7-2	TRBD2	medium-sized	TGTGCCAGCAGCTTAACTAGCGGGGGCCAAGAGACCCAGTACTTC	CASSLTSGGQETQYF
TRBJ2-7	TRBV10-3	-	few	TGTGCCATCAGTGAGGACGGGGGAGAGCAGTACTTC	CAISEDGGEQYF
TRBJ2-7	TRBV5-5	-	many	TGTGCCAGCAGCTTGAAAGGTCCCTACGAGCAGTACTTC	CASSLKGPYEQYF
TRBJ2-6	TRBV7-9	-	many	TGTGCCAGCAGCTTATCGCCCTCTGGGGCCAACGTCCTGACTTTC	CASSLSPSGANVLTF
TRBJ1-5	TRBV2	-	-	TGTGCCAGCAGTGGGCGGGGGGTACAGGTCGGCCAGCCCCAGCATTTT	CASSGRGVQVGQPQHF
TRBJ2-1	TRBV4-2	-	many	TGTGCCAGCAGCCGAAAAACCGGGACCAGCTCCTACAATGAGCAGTTCTTC	CASSRKTGTSSYNEQFF
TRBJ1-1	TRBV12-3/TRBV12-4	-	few	TGTGCCAGCAGTCCCACGACAGGGAACACTGAAGCTTTCTTT	CASSPTTGNTEAFF
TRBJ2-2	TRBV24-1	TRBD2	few	TGTGCCACCAGTGACCCAGGACTAGCGGGAACCGGGGAGCTGTTTTTT	CATSDPGLAGTGELFF
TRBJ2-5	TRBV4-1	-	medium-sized	TGCGCCAGCAGCCTCCCCATTGGGGAACAAGAGACCCAGTACTTC	CASSLPIGEQETQYF
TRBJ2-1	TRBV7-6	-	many	TGTGCCAGCAGCTTAGATGTAGCTAACTACAATGAGCAGTTCTTC	CASSLDVANYNEQFF
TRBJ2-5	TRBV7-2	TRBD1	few	TGTGCCAGCAGCTTTCGGGACAGGGGGGGGGAGACCCAGTACTTC	CASSFRDRGGETQYF
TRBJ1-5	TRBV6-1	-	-	TGTGCCAGCCTCCTGGGGGCTGGTCAGCCCCAGCATTTT	CASLLGAGQPQHF
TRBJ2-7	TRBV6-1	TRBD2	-	TGTGCCAGCAGTGAAACCGTCCTAGCGGGAGGCTACGAGCAGTACTTC	CASSETVLAGGYEQYF
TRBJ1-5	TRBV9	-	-	TGTGCCAGCAGCATGGACCTCCCCGGACAGCCCCAGCATTTT	CASSMDLPGQPQHF
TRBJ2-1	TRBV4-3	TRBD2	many	TGCGCCAGCAGCCAAGAGGGGACTAGCGGGCCTAGCTCCTACAATGAGCAGTTCTTC	CASSQEGTSGPSSYNEQFF
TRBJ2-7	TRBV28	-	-	TGTGCCAGCACCACACTCTATGGCGAGCAGTACTTC	CASTTLYGEQYF
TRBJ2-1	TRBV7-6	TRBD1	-	TGTGCCAGCAGCCGCGGACAGGGGAGTTTCAATGAGCAGTTCTTC	CASSRGQGSFNEQFF
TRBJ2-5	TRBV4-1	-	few	TGCGCCAGCAGCCGATACTTGTCCCAAGAGACCCAGTACTTC	CASSRYLSQETQYF
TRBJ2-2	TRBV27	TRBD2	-	TGTGCCAGCAGTTTATTGGGGAGGGCCCGATCGAACACCGGGGAGCTGTTTTTT	CASSLLGRARSNTGELFF
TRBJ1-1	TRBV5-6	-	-	TGTGCCAGCAGCTTGGAAGGGTCGTCAGGTCGGCGCACTGAAGCTTTCTTT	CASSLEGSSGRRTEAFF
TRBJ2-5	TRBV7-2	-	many	TGTGCCAGCAGCTTGATGGGGCACCAAGAGACCCAGTACTTC	CASSLMGHQETQYF
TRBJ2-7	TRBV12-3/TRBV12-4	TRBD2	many	TGTGCCAGCAGGAGACAGACTAGCGGGGCTACCTACGAGCAGTACTTC	CASRRQTSGATYEQYF
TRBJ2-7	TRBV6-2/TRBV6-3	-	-	TGTGCCAGCAGTTACTCGATAGTAGGCGGGACTCGATTCTACGAGCAGTACTTC	CASSYSIVGGTRFYEQYF
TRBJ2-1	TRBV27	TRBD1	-	TGTGCCAGCAGTTCCGCTGACAGGGCTAATGAGCAGTTCTTC	CASSSADRANEQFF
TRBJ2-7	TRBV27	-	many	TGTGCCAGCAGTTCCTCACTCTCCTACGAGCAGTACTTC	CASSSSLSYEQYF
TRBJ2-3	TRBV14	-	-	TGTGCCAGCAGCCAATATGACAGGAGCACAGATACGCAGTATTTT	CASSQYDRSTDTQYF
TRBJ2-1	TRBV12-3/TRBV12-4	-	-	TGTGTCAGCAGCTCTAGCGTCAATGAGCAGTTCTTC	CVSSSSVNEQFF
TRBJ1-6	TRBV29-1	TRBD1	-	TGCAGCGTTGAGACCGCCAGGACAGGGCGAACACCCCTCCACTTT	CSVETARTGRTPLHF
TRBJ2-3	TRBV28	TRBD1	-	TGTGCCAGCAGAGATTACGACAGGGGCAGCACAGATACGCAGTATTTT	CASRDYDRGSTDTQYF
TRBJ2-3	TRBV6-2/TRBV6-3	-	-	TGTGCCAGCGGTTATAGCAGAGCATGGAGCACAGATACGCAGTATTTT	CASGYSRAWSTDTQYF
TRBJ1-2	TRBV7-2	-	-	TGTGCCAGCAGCTTCATGATTGAAGGATATGGCTACACCTTC	CASSFMIEGYGYTF
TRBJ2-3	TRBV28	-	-	TGTGCCAGCAGTTCAGACACCCCCAGCACAGATACGCAGTATTTT	CASSSDTPSTDTQYF
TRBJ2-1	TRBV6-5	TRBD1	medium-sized	TGTGCCAGCAGTTACTTGGGGGACAGGCTATCCTACAATGAGCAGTTCTTC	CASSYLGDRLSYNEQFF
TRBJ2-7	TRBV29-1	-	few	TGCAGCGTTGAGAATAGAGGGAGCTCCTACGAGCAGTACTTC	CSVENRGSSYEQYF
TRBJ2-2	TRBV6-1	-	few	TGTGCCAGCAGTGTGCGCGGGGGCTTCACCGGGGAGCTGTTTTTT	CASSVRGGFTGELFF
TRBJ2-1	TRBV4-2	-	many	TGTGCCAGCAGCCAAGCGTCAGCGGATGAGCAGTTCTTC	CASSQASADEQFF
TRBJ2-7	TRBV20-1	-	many	TGCAGTGCTAGCCGGGGCTCCCTTTCCTACGAGCAGTACTTC	CSASRGSLSYEQYF
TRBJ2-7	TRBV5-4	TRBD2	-	TGTGCCAGCAGCTTGGCCGCTAGCGGGTCCTTCTACGAGCAGTACTTC	CASSLAASGSFYEQYF
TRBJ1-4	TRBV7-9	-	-	TGTGCCAGCAGCTTAGGAGCAGGGAGCGTAACTAATGAAAAACTGTTTTTT	CASSLGAGSVTNEKLFF
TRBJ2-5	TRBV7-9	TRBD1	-	TGTGCCAGCAGCTTAGCTAGAACAGGGGGCACAGAGACCCAGTACTTC	CASSLARTGGTETQYF
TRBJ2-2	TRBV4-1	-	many	TGCGCCAGCAGCCAAGTAATGGCCACCGGGGAGCTGTTTTTT	CASSQVMATGELFF
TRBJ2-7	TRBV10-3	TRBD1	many	TGTGCCATCAGTGCCGGGGACAGGGGGTCCTACGAGCAGTACTTC	CAISAGDRGSYEQYF